The rows below give T cell receptor beta chains drawn from one sample of a study of blood T cell repertoires in COVID-19. Produced via immunoSEQ multiplex PCR; TCRdb's table is partial and in-frame only. Here the sample spans under 300,000 clones, 81% being singletons. Sequencing input: peripheral blood. These receptors all stem from a woman aged 55-75 years with active or convalescent COVID-19. Both conserved end residues are part of each CDR3. A D gene is named only where the DNA matches it firmly. Clone size is not always given. Where it is, it says once, few, many or a class for expanded clones.

V gene: TRBV9
J gene: TRBJ2-1
clone size: -
D gene: TRBD2
CDR3 DNA: TGTGCCAGCAGCGTAGTTTTTTGCGGGGGGGCCCGACATGAGCAGTTCTTC
CDR3 protein: CASSVVFCGGARHEQFF

V gene: TRBV7-6
J gene: TRBJ2-1
clone size: -
D gene: -
CDR3 DNA: TGTGCCAGCAGCTTACTTCTGGGGGGGCAGAATGAGCAGTTCTTC
CDR3 protein: CASSLLLGGQNEQFF

V gene: TRBV4-1
J gene: TRBJ2-1
clone size: once
D gene: TRBD1
CDR3 DNA: TGCGCCAGCAGCCAGGTACAGGGGGTCCCCTTAAGCTCCAATGAGCAGTTCTTC
CDR3 protein: CASSQVQGVPLSSNEQFF

V gene: TRBV7-8
J gene: TRBJ2-3
clone size: -
D gene: TRBD2
CDR3 DNA: TGTGCCAGCAGCTTAGAGGGGAGGGGAAGCACAGATACGCAGTATTTT
CDR3 protein: CASSLEGRGSTDTQYF

V gene: TRBV2
J gene: TRBJ1-5
clone size: -
D gene: TRBD1
CDR3 DNA: TGTGCCAGCAGTACTAGACAGGGGGCGCGGCAGCCCCAGCATTTT
CDR3 protein: CASSTRQGARQPQHF

V gene: TRBV7-2
J gene: TRBJ2-7
clone size: once
D gene: -
CDR3 DNA: TGTGCCAGCAGCGAGGGGGCGGGGCCCTACGAGCAGTACTTC
CDR3 protein: CASSEGAGPYEQYF

V gene: TRBV11-3
J gene: TRBJ2-5
clone size: once
D gene: -
CDR3 DNA: TGTGCCAGCAGCTTAACAGGGAGTCCTAGGGAGACCCAGTACTTC
CDR3 protein: CASSLTGSPRETQYF

V gene: TRBV18
J gene: TRBJ2-4
clone size: -
D gene: -
CDR3 DNA: TGTGCCAGCTCACCACCCGGCAGAGGCATAGCCAAAAACATTCAGTACTTC
CDR3 protein: CASSPPGRGIAKNIQYF

V gene: TRBV19
J gene: TRBJ1-5
clone size: -
D gene: TRBD1
CDR3 DNA: TGTGCCAGTAGTTCGACAGGGGGAAGGAATCAGCCCCAGCATTTT
CDR3 protein: CASSSTGGRNQPQHF

V gene: TRBV27
J gene: TRBJ1-2
clone size: few
D gene: -
CDR3 DNA: TGTGCCAGCAGTACAGGGACCTATGGCTACACCTTC
CDR3 protein: CASSTGTYGYTF

V gene: TRBV5-1
J gene: TRBJ1-4
clone size: few
D gene: TRBD1
CDR3 DNA: TGCGCCAGCAGCTTGGGACAGGGAGCTGAAAAACTGTTTTTT
CDR3 protein: CASSLGQGAEKLFF

V gene: TRBV25-1
J gene: TRBJ1-2
clone size: -
D gene: -
CDR3 DNA: TGTGCCAGCAGTGAAGAAACGAGTAGGGGGGGTTATGGCTACACCTTC
CDR3 protein: CASSEETSRGGYGYTF

V gene: TRBV6-2/TRBV6-3
J gene: TRBJ2-7
clone size: -
D gene: -
CDR3 DNA: TGTGCCAGCAGTCGCCGGGACTCAGGTATTTTCGAGCAGTACTTC
CDR3 protein: CASSRRDSGIFEQYF

V gene: TRBV24-1
J gene: TRBJ2-3
clone size: once
D gene: TRBD2
CDR3 DNA: TGTGCCACCAGTTCCTCCGGGGGGAGGAATACGCAGTATTTT
CDR3 protein: CATSSSGGRNTQYF

V gene: TRBV5-1
J gene: TRBJ2-1
clone size: -
D gene: TRBD2
CDR3 DNA: TGCGCCAGCAGCACGGGACTAGCGGGGGCCGCCTACAATGAGCAGTTCTTC
CDR3 protein: CASSTGLAGAAYNEQFF

V gene: TRBV7-2
J gene: TRBJ1-2
clone size: -
D gene: TRBD1
CDR3 DNA: TGTGCCAGCAGCTATCAAGGGGGACAGGCCACCCGTGGCTACACCTTC
CDR3 protein: CASSYQGGQATRGYTF

V gene: TRBV4-2
J gene: TRBJ2-6
clone size: -
D gene: -
CDR3 DNA: TGTGCCAGCAGCCAAGATCACCTCGGGGGGCCCATGGGGGCCAACGTCCTGACTTTC
CDR3 protein: CASSQDHLGGPMGANVLTF

V gene: TRBV25-1
J gene: TRBJ1-1
clone size: -
D gene: TRBD1
CDR3 DNA: TGTGCCAGCAGTGAATGGGACCCTGACAGGGGGAGTACTGAAGCTTTCTTT
CDR3 protein: CASSEWDPDRGSTEAFF

V gene: TRBV28
J gene: TRBJ1-2
clone size: -
D gene: TRBD1
CDR3 DNA: TGTGCCAGCCGAGGGGGCGGGGCTGGCTACACCTTC
CDR3 protein: CASRGGGAGYTF

V gene: TRBV5-4
J gene: TRBJ2-1
clone size: -
D gene: -
CDR3 DNA: TGTGCCAGCAGCTTGGACTCTAACAGGGTGGATGAGCAGTTCTTC
CDR3 protein: CASSLDSNRVDEQFF

V gene: TRBV29-1
J gene: TRBJ1-1
clone size: -
D gene: TRBD1
CDR3 DNA: TGCAGCGTTGTCAACTCGGGACAGGGGAACACTGAAGCTTTCTTT
CDR3 protein: CSVVNSGQGNTEAFF

V gene: TRBV5-4
J gene: TRBJ2-7
clone size: -
D gene: -
CDR3 DNA: TGTGCCAGCAGCTTGGATGTGCCCCCCGGCGAGCAGTACTTC
CDR3 protein: CASSLDVPPGEQYF

V gene: TRBV6-5
J gene: TRBJ1-1
clone size: -
D gene: -
CDR3 DNA: TGTGCCAGCAGGGTTGCAGGGTATGGAGCTTTCTTT
CDR3 protein: CASRVAGYGAFF

V gene: TRBV6-5
J gene: TRBJ2-5
clone size: -
D gene: -
CDR3 DNA: TGTGCCAGCAGCTATGTGGTCCAAGAGACCCAGTACTTC
CDR3 protein: CASSYVVQETQYF

V gene: TRBV4-1
J gene: TRBJ1-2
clone size: -
D gene: -
CDR3 DNA: TGCGCCAGCAGCCAAGATTTTACCTGGACAGCTGGCTACACCTTC
CDR3 protein: CASSQDFTWTAGYTF

V gene: TRBV6-6
J gene: TRBJ1-5
clone size: -
D gene: -
CDR3 DNA: TGTGCCAGCAGTCAGGCAGGGCCTTATGGCAATCAGCCCCAGCATTTT
CDR3 protein: CASSQAGPYGNQPQHF

V gene: TRBV7-8
J gene: TRBJ2-2
clone size: -
D gene: -
CDR3 DNA: TGTGCCAGCAGCTTAGAATCCAACAGGGGAGGCGGCGGGGAGCTGTTTTTT
CDR3 protein: CASSLESNRGGGGELFF

V gene: TRBV6-2/TRBV6-3
J gene: TRBJ1-5
clone size: -
D gene: -
CDR3 DNA: TGTGCCAGCAGTGCAACGGGTCGCCGGTATAGCAATCAGCCCCAGCATTTT
CDR3 protein: CASSATGRRYSNQPQHF

V gene: TRBV7-9
J gene: TRBJ1-1
clone size: few
D gene: -
CDR3 DNA: TGTGCCAGCAGCTTAGAGGGCATCGGGGTGAGGAACACTGAAGCTTTCTTT
CDR3 protein: CASSLEGIGVRNTEAFF

V gene: TRBV29-1
J gene: TRBJ2-3
clone size: -
D gene: TRBD2
CDR3 DNA: TGCAGCGTTCTCCCAGCGGGAAACACAGATACGCAGTATTTT
CDR3 protein: CSVLPAGNTDTQYF

V gene: TRBV11-2
J gene: TRBJ1-6
clone size: -
D gene: -
CDR3 DNA: TGTGCCAGCAGCTTAACAGACTCCTATAATTCACCCCTCCACTTT
CDR3 protein: CASSLTDSYNSPLHF

V gene: TRBV11-2
J gene: TRBJ2-1
clone size: few
D gene: TRBD1
CDR3 DNA: TGTGCCAGCAGCCCCTTTCCGGGACAGCCTTACAATGAGCAGTTCTTC
CDR3 protein: CASSPFPGQPYNEQFF

V gene: TRBV30
J gene: TRBJ1-6
clone size: -
D gene: TRBD1
CDR3 DNA: TGTGCCCGGAAGACAGGGTATAATTCACCCCTCCACTTT
CDR3 protein: CARKTGYNSPLHF

V gene: TRBV14
J gene: TRBJ1-2
clone size: -
D gene: -
CDR3 DNA: TGTGCCAGCAGCCAATCAGGGGACTATGGCTACACCTTC
CDR3 protein: CASSQSGDYGYTF

V gene: TRBV6-5
J gene: TRBJ1-6
clone size: -
D gene: -
CDR3 DNA: TGTGCCGGCCGGAGCTCCTATAATTCACCCCTCCACTTT
CDR3 protein: CAGRSSYNSPLHF

V gene: TRBV7-9
J gene: TRBJ1-6
clone size: -
D gene: -
CDR3 DNA: TGTGCCAGCAGCTCTAGATCAGGGGCCTCCTATAATTCACCCCTCCACTTT
CDR3 protein: CASSSRSGASYNSPLHF

V gene: TRBV12-5
J gene: TRBJ2-1
clone size: -
D gene: TRBD2
CDR3 DNA: TGTGCTAGTGGTTTGTCCCTCGGGGGGGGCATCGGGGACAATGAGCAGTTCTTC
CDR3 protein: CASGLSLGGGIGDNEQFF

V gene: TRBV7-9
J gene: TRBJ2-7
clone size: few
D gene: -
CDR3 DNA: TGTGCCAGCAGCTTCGGGGGGCTCAACGAGCAGTACTTC
CDR3 protein: CASSFGGLNEQYF

V gene: TRBV5-1
J gene: TRBJ2-1
clone size: -
D gene: TRBD1
CDR3 DNA: TGCGCCAGCAGGTACGGGACAGGGGGTAGCAATGAGCAGTTCTTC
CDR3 protein: CASRYGTGGSNEQFF

V gene: TRBV5-6
J gene: TRBJ2-7
clone size: many
D gene: TRBD2
CDR3 DNA: TGTGCCAGCTTAGCTTCAGGGCTAGCGGGGGACGAGACGTACTTC
CDR3 protein: CASLASGLAGDETYF

V gene: TRBV12-3/TRBV12-4
J gene: TRBJ1-2
clone size: few
D gene: -
CDR3 DNA: TGTGCCAGCAGTTTAGCGCCCCTCAGGAGCTACACCTTC
CDR3 protein: CASSLAPLRSYTF

V gene: TRBV5-8
J gene: TRBJ2-6
clone size: -
D gene: -
CDR3 DNA: TGTGCCAGCAGCACACCTCCCGGGAGCTGGGAGTCTGGGGCCAACGTCCTGACTTTC
CDR3 protein: CASSTPPGSWESGANVLTF

V gene: TRBV3-1/TRBV3-2
J gene: TRBJ1-1
clone size: many
D gene: -
CDR3 DNA: TGTGCCAGCAGCCAAGAACTGCCGAACACTGAAGCTTTCTTT
CDR3 protein: CASSQELPNTEAFF

V gene: TRBV4-3
J gene: TRBJ2-1
clone size: -
D gene: TRBD2
CDR3 DNA: TGCGCCAGCAGCCAAGCCCCCGGGACTAGCGTCTACAATGAGCAGTTCTTC
CDR3 protein: CASSQAPGTSVYNEQFF

V gene: TRBV9
J gene: TRBJ2-5
clone size: -
D gene: -
CDR3 DNA: TGTGCCAGCAGCGTAGGGACTTCCCAAGAGACCCAGTACTTC
CDR3 protein: CASSVGTSQETQYF

V gene: TRBV10-3
J gene: TRBJ2-3
clone size: once
D gene: TRBD2
CDR3 DNA: TGTGCCATCAGTGATGGGACTATCAGCACAGATACGCAGTATTTT
CDR3 protein: CAISDGTISTDTQYF

V gene: TRBV6-4
J gene: TRBJ1-2
clone size: -
D gene: -
CDR3 DNA: TGTGCCAGCAGTGAGGGGACTTCTAACTATGGCTACACCTTC
CDR3 protein: CASSEGTSNYGYTF

V gene: TRBV5-1
J gene: TRBJ2-5
clone size: -
D gene: -
CDR3 DNA: TGCGCCAGCAGCCGTGGCGGGCGGGGCCAAGAGACCCAGTACTTC
CDR3 protein: CASSRGGRGQETQYF

V gene: TRBV7-2
J gene: TRBJ2-1
clone size: -
D gene: TRBD2
CDR3 DNA: TGTGCCAGCAGCCCAAGACTAGCGGGGGGGCCCAGCAATGAGCAGTTCTTC
CDR3 protein: CASSPRLAGGPSNEQFF

V gene: TRBV28
J gene: TRBJ1-6
clone size: -
D gene: -
CDR3 DNA: TGTGCCAGCGGCTCAACTAGCTCCTATAATTCACCCCTCCACTTT
CDR3 protein: CASGSTSSYNSPLHF

V gene: TRBV5-4
J gene: TRBJ2-7
clone size: -
D gene: TRBD1
CDR3 DNA: TGTGCCAGCGGCCCGACAGGGGCGGTCTACGAGCAGTACTTC
CDR3 protein: CASGPTGAVYEQYF

V gene: TRBV6-1
J gene: TRBJ2-5
clone size: -
D gene: -
CDR3 DNA: TGTGCCAGCAGTGAAGCGTCCGGGGGAGAGACCCAGTACTTC
CDR3 protein: CASSEASGGETQYF

V gene: TRBV6-5
J gene: TRBJ1-2
clone size: few
D gene: -
CDR3 DNA: TGTGCCAGCACCGCTGACAGGAACTATGGCTACACCTTC
CDR3 protein: CASTADRNYGYTF

V gene: TRBV6-5
J gene: TRBJ1-2
clone size: -
D gene: -
CDR3 DNA: TGTGCCAGCAGTTACTCGGAACTAATGAGGAGCTACACCTTC
CDR3 protein: CASSYSELMRSYTF

V gene: TRBV14
J gene: TRBJ1-6
clone size: -
D gene: -
CDR3 DNA: TGTGCCAGCAGCCAAGTCAACAGAGGGTCACCCCTCCACTTT
CDR3 protein: CASSQVNRGSPLHF

V gene: TRBV4-3
J gene: TRBJ1-2
clone size: -
D gene: TRBD1
CDR3 DNA: TGCGCCAGCAGCCCAGATGGGGGACAGGGAGTAGGCGGCTACACCTTC
CDR3 protein: CASSPDGGQGVGGYTF

V gene: TRBV29-1
J gene: TRBJ1-1
clone size: -
D gene: -
CDR3 DNA: TGCAGCGTCGGGAGGTTGGAGGGGCGCAACACTGAAGCTTTCTTT
CDR3 protein: CSVGRLEGRNTEAFF